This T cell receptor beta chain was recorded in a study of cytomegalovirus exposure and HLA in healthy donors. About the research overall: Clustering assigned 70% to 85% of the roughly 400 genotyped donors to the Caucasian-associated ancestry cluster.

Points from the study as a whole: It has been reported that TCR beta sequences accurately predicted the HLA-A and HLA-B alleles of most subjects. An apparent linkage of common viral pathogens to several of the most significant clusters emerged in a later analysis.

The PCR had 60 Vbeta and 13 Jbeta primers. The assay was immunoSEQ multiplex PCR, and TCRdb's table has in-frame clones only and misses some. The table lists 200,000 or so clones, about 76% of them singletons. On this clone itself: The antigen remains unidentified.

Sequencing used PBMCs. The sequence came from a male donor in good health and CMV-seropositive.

The chain's CDR3 is CASSWGDTEAFF. CDR3 in DNA: TGCGCCAGCAGCTGGGGGGACACTGAAGCTTTCTTT. The genes are TRBV5-1 and TRBJ1-1; TRBD1 is a possible D gene (5 bases). CDR3 size: 12 residues. Germline V gene sequence: CDR1 SGHRS, CDR2 YFSETQ. The V end was cut by 3 bases, the J end by 3 bases, with 6 bases between.